The source of this T cell receptor beta chain is a study of Tregs in tolerant kidney transplant recipients. V dropped 0 bases and J dropped 2; count of bases not matched to a gene: 6. The CDR3 consists of 16 residues. The germline CDR1 and CDR2 sequences are GTSNPN and SVGIG (reference sequence). Libraries were prepared by immunoSEQ multiplex PCR; TCRdb keeps only in-frame clonotypes and omits some of them. The sample holds approximately 260,000 clones, roughly 84% seen once. This clone was seen once. The receptor was derived from a human donor in good health. This chain uses TRBV30 with TRBJ2-7, with 11 bases matching TRBD1. Material: CD4+ T cells from blood. CDR3 in amino acids: CAWSVADRGLPYEQYF. The CDR3, as DNA: TGTGCCTGGAGTGTAGCGGACAGGGGGCTCCCCTACGAGCAGTACTTC.